The clone carrying this T cell receptor (beta chain) was picked up one time. The data belong to a study of shared clonotypes between healthy human individuals. The CDR3 consists of 14 residues. Germline V CDR1 and CDR2: MDHEN, SYDVKM. Trimming pared 4 bases from V and 5 bases from J, leaving 14 bases between. Sorted-subset replicate PCR reactions were performed with 150 to 200 ng DNA, corresponding to roughly 30,000 T cell genomes. Only in-frame clones appear in the TCRdb table, and some are missing; sequencing was by immunoSEQ multiplex PCR. The sample shows 1.4 million or so clones, approximately 98.5% of them seen only once.

This chain links TRBV28 with TRBJ1-2; the D gene is possibly TRBD1 (6 bases). Material: naive CD4+ T cells sorted from blood. Subset indicated: CD45RA+ positively selected. This TCR was sampled from a man aged 25-40 years in good health. CDR3 loop: CASSSGTRGYGYTF. In DNA, the CDR3 is TGTGCCAGCAGTTCCGGGACAAGAGGGTATGGCTACACCTTC.